The 11 T cell receptor beta chains below come from one sample, sequenced in a study of blood T cell repertoires in COVID-19. Here immunoSEQ multiplex PCR was the method, and the copy in TCRdb shows in-frame clones only, minus some. The table has approximately 150,000 clones, about 86% seen once. Sequenced material: peripheral blood. These receptors all stem from a woman older than 75 with acute or convalescent COVID-19.

This clone was detected once. The J gene is TRBJ2-5, the V gene TRBV6-5, with 8 bases that match TRBD1. Germline CDR1 MNHEY, CDR2 SVGAGI. Trimming removed 4 bases from V and 2 bases from J; junction bases left unmatched: 9. The length of the CDR3 is 16 residues. This chain's CDR3 is CASSSWTGMLQETQYF. The CDR3 bases are TGTGCCAGCAGTTCGTGGACAGGGATGTTACAAGAGACCCAGTACTTC.

The chain has TRBV7-9 and TRBJ1-4; possibly TRBD1 for D (6 bases). Per germline, CDR1 SEHNR and CDR2 FQNEAQ (reference sequence). There are 15 residues in the CDR3. V was trimmed by 3 bases and J by 1 base, leaving 9 bases between them. The CDR3 reads CASSFTGLTNEKLFF. Written as DNA, the CDR3 is TGTGCCAGCAGCTTTACAGGGCTAACTAATGAAAAACTGTTTTTT.

This rearrangement joins TRBV28 to TRBJ2-5, with D tentatively TRBD1 (6 bases). The CDR3 runs to 13 residues. Germline loops: CDR1 MDHEN, CDR2 SYDVKM. The V end was cut by 5 bases, the J end by 1 base, with 8 bases between. The CDR3 bases are TGTGCCAGCAGTATACAGGGCCAAGAGACCCAGTACTTC. Translating it yields CASSIQGQETQYF.

The chain combines TRBV18 with TRBJ1-5; D uncertain. Trimming removed 3 bases from V and 4 bases from J, with 16 bases in between. Germline V CDR1 and CDR2: KGHSH, LQKENI. CDR3 size: 16 residues. The CDR3, as DNA: TGTGCCAGCTCACCGGCCAGAATCACGCAGAATCAGCCCCAGCATTTT. Amino acids: CASSPARITQNQPQHF.

The J gene is TRBJ2-2, the V gene TRBV3-1 (or the pseudogene TRBV3-2); 7 bases are shared with TRBD1. The V gene's germline CDR1 is LGHDT and CDR2 YNNKEL (reference sequence). The CDR3 covers 15 residues. V trimming: 0 bases; J trimming: 6 bases; junction bases outside the gene matches: 4. Here the CDR3 DNA reads TGTGCCAGCAGCCAAGACAGGGGGTGGGCCGGGGAGCTGTTTTTT. Encoded protein: CASSQDRGWAGELFF.

This chain links TRBV5-4 with TRBJ1-2; possible D gene TRBD1, 5 bases. The CDR3 consists of 15 residues. Trimming shortened V by 0 bases and J by 2 bases, and 11 bases separated the two germline ends. Looked up from germline, CDR1 is SGHNT and CDR2 is YYREEE (reference sequence). In DNA form, the CDR3 reads TGTGCCAGCAGCTTGGCCGGGGGATTGAACTATGGCTACACCTTC. This codes for CASSLAGGLNYGYTF.

The chain uses TRBV27 and TRBJ2-5; 11 nucleotides match TRBD2. In germline, CDR1 is MNHEY, CDR2 SMNVEV (reference sequence). Trimming removed 4 bases from V and 0 bases from J; junction bases left unmatched: 4. The CDR3 loop spans 16 amino acids. The CDR3 DNA sequence: TGTGCCAGCAGTTCGCGGGGACTAGCGGACCAAGAGACCCAGTACTTC. Translated: CASSSRGLADQETQYF.

J is TRBJ1-5 and V is TRBV6-2 or TRBV6-3; the D is unclear. Trimming took off 5 bases at V and 6 bases at J, with 8 bases between the two ends. CDR1 is MNHEY, CDR2 SVGEGT, per germline. This CDR3 has 12 residues. The CDR3 reads CASSTYSQPQHF. The CDR3 nucleotides are TGTGCCAGCAGTACCTACAGTCAGCCCCAGCATTTT.

V gene TRBV5-1 combines with J gene TRBJ2-1; 14 bases map to TRBD2. Germline loops: CDR1 SGHRS, CDR2 YFSETQ. V lost 3 bases to trimming and J lost 3 bases; unmatched junction nucleotides: 8. The CDR3 has 18 amino acids. In nucleotides, the CDR3 is TGCGCCAGCAGCTCCGGACTAGCGGGAGGCACTCACTACAATGAGCAGTTCTTC. It yields the protein CASSSGLAGGTHYNEQFF.

V is TRBV18 and J is TRBJ1-2; no clear D. Germline V gene sequence: CDR1 KGHSH, CDR2 LQKENI. V lost 0 bases and J lost 7, with 18 bases in between. There are 16 residues in the CDR3. For the CDR3, the DNA is TGTGCCAGCTCACCACCCCAAGGTCGATGGACTTTTGGCTACACCTTC. Translated, it gives CASSPPQGRWTFGYTF.

This rearrangement joins TRBV4-1 to TRBJ2-7; 9 bases line up with TRBD1. This CDR3 region has 16 residues. V was clipped by 3 bases and J by 5 bases; unmatched bases: 11. Germline CDR1 MGHRA, CDR2 YSYEKL. CDR3: CASSQPVGTGQDEQYF. The CDR3 DNA is TGCGCCAGCAGCCAGCCTGTCGGGACAGGGCAAGACGAGCAGTACTTC.